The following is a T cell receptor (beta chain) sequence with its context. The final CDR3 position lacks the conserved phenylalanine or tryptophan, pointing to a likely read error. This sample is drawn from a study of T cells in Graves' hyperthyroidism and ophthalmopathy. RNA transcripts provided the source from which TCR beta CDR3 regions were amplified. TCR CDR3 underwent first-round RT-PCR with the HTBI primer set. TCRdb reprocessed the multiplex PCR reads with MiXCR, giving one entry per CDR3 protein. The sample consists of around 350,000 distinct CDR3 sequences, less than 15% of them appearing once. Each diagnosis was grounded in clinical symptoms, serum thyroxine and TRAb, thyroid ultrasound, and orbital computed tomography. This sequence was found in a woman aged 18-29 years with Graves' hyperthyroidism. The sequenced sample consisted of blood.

CDR3: CASSLAGTENTEAFL. CDR3 sequence (DNA): TGCGCCAGCAGCTTGGCCGGGACTGAGAACACTGAAGCTTTCCTT. This chain links TRBV5-1 with TRBJ1-1; D is possibly TRBD1 (5 bases). From germline, CDR1 is SGHRS and CDR2 YFSETQ. Deletions cut 0 bases from V and 1 base from J, with 10 bases between. The CDR3 loop spans 15 amino acids.